This is a list of T cell receptor beta chains from one sample in a study of blood T cell repertoires in COVID-19. Here immunoSEQ multiplex PCR was the method, and the copy in TCRdb shows in-frame clones only, minus some. The sample comprises roughly 250,000 clones, 84% of which are singletons, and less than 10% rests with the top ten. The material sequenced was peripheral blood. These receptors were obtained from a human donor in a cohort sampled during active COVID-19. The CDR3 runs from the conserved cysteine through the conserved F or W. Each record gives: clone size, V gene, CDR3 length, J gene, D gene, CDR3 DNA, CDR3 protein. The D gene is left open where the match is weak. Clone size appears in some rows only: once, few, many, or a class for an expanded clone.

>-|TRBV18|16|TRBJ1-2|TRBD1
TGTGCCAGCTCACCAGCAGGCCGGGACAGCCTCTATGGCTACACCTTC
CASSPAGRDSLYGYTF
>-|TRBV18|14|TRBJ2-2|-
TGTGCCAGCTCACCACTCCAGGAGGCCGGGGAGCTGTTTTTT
CASSPLQEAGELFF
>-|TRBV14|15|TRBJ1-4|-
TGTGCCAGCAGCCAAGATGGAGCAACTAATGAAAAACTGTTTTTT
CASSQDGATNEKLFF
>-|TRBV19|16|TRBJ2-1|-
TGTGCCAGTAGGAAAGGGGTACTTGGTTCCTACAATGAGCAGTTCTTC
CASRKGVLGSYNEQFF
>-|TRBV7-3|14|TRBJ2-2|TRBD2
TGTGCCAGCAGCTTAAGATCTAGCGGGGGGGAGCTGTTTTTT
CASSLRSSGGELFF
>-|TRBV25-1|16|TRBJ2-2|TRBD2
TGTGCCAGCAGTCCCCCGGGCGGGAGGCCACACCGGGAGCTGTTTTTT
CASSPPGGRPHRELFF
>-|TRBV6-2/TRBV6-3|16|TRBJ2-7|TRBD1
TGTGCCAGCAGTTACTCGGACAGGGGATCGTCCTACGAGCAGTACTTC
CASSYSDRGSSYEQYF
>-|TRBV6-5|12|TRBJ1-5|-
TGTGCCAGCAGCTTCCCCAATCAGCCCCAGCATTTT
CASSFPNQPQHF
>-|TRBV24-1|14|TRBJ2-1|-
TGTGCCACCAGTGAAGGACAGTGGAACAGTGAGCAGTTCTTC
CATSEGQWNSEQFF
>once|TRBV5-6|13|TRBJ1-2|TRBD1
TGTGCCAGCAGCCAAGGGGGCCTACATGGCTACACCTTC
CASSQGGLHGYTF
>few|TRBV27|15|TRBJ1-2|TRBD1
TGTGCCAGCAGTTTATTTCCTGACAGGGGAGGAGGCTACACCTTC
CASSLFPDRGGGYTF
>-|TRBV19|16|TRBJ2-5|-
TGTGCCAGTAGTATAGGTTCAGCGGAAAACAAAGAGACCCAGTACTTC
CASSIGSAENKETQYF
>-|TRBV5-1|13|TRBJ1-1|-
TGCGCCAGCAGCTTGATCGGGTGGACTGAAGCTTTCTTT
CASSLIGWTEAFF
>-|TRBV5-1|15|TRBJ1-4|-
TGCGCCAGCTGCCTTGGGCAGGCGATTAATGAAAAACTGTTTTTT
CASCLGQAINEKLFF
>-|TRBV7-9|15|TRBJ2-7|TRBD2
TGTGCCAGCAGCTTCGGAACTAGCGCGACCTACGAGCAGTACTTC
CASSFGTSATYEQYF
>few|TRBV19|15|TRBJ1-5|-
TGTGCCAGTACCGAGAGAGGGCATAGCAATCAGCCCCAGCATTTT
CASTERGHSNQPQHF
>once|TRBV19|14|TRBJ1-1|TRBD1
TGTGCCAGTAGTATTGGACAGGGTATCTCTGAAGCTTTCTTT
CASSIGQGISEAFF
>-|TRBV4-2|17|TRBJ1-4|TRBD1
TGTGCCAGCAGCCAAGGTTCCACAGGGGGATCTAATGAAAAACTGTTTTTT
CASSQGSTGGSNEKLFF
>-|TRBV6-5|13|TRBJ2-1|-
TGTGCCAGCAGTTTTGACAGCTACAATGAGCAGTTCTTC
CASSFDSYNEQFF
>-|TRBV11-3|14|TRBJ2-7|-
TGTGCCAGCAGCTACGGACCCGAGGGTTACGAGCAGTACTTC
CASSYGPEGYEQYF
>-|TRBV5-6|17|TRBJ2-3|-
TGTGCCAGCAGCTTGCCGCCGGGGGTCACGGTGGGGGATACGCAGTATTTT
CASSLPPGVTVGDTQYF
>-|TRBV6-2/TRBV6-3|15|TRBJ1-5|TRBD1
TGTGCCAGCAGTTACTTGGGACAGAGACTCCAGCCCCAGCATTTT
CASSYLGQRLQPQHF
>-|TRBV5-4|14|TRBJ2-3|-
TGTGCCAGCAGCTTGGCCGGAGACACAGATACGCAGTATTTT
CASSLAGDTDTQYF
>-|TRBV4-3|13|TRBJ1-2|TRBD1
TGCGCCAGCAGCCAGGACAGGGTGACTGGCTACACCTTC
CASSQDRVTGYTF
>-|TRBV15|17|TRBJ2-7|TRBD2
TGTGCCACCAGCAGACGTGTTTCGGGACTAGCGGGATGGGAGCAGTACTTC
CATSRRVSGLAGWEQYF
>-|TRBV6-2/TRBV6-3|15|TRBJ2-7|TRBD1
TGTGCCAGCAGTTATCCCGGGACAGGGTTCAACGAGCAGTACTTC
CASSYPGTGFNEQYF
>-|TRBV2|13|TRBJ1-1|TRBD1
TGTGCCAGCAGGGGACAGATTATCACTGAAGCTTTCTTT
CASRGQIITEAFF
>once|TRBV5-1|17|TRBJ2-1|TRBD2
TGCGCCAGCAGCCTAAAATCCGGACTAGCGGCGTACAATGAGCAGTTCTTC
CASSLKSGLAAYNEQFF
>few|TRBV4-2|14|TRBJ2-5|-
TGTGCCAGCAGCCAAGAAGGGGGTCTGGAGACCCAGTACTTC
CASSQEGGLETQYF
>-|TRBV29-1|12|TRBJ1-3|-
TGCAGCGTTGAGAGCTCTGGAAACACCATATATTTT
CSVESSGNTIYF
>few|TRBV2|13|TRBJ2-7|-
TGTGCCGGAGCTCGGGGTACTGCCTACGAGCAGTACTTC
CAGARGTAYEQYF
>-|TRBV5-6|19|TRBJ1-5|TRBD1
TGTGCCAGCAGCTTGGGGGGGTCCCTTACAGGGGGCTGGAATCAGCCCCAGCATTTT
CASSLGGSLTGGWNQPQHF
>-|TRBV29-1|14|TRBJ1-5|-
TGCAGCGTCAGCGGTCAGGACCTCCGGGGGACCCAGCATTTT
CSVSGQDLRGTQHF
>-|TRBV5-4|14|TRBJ1-2|-
TGTGCCAGCAGCTTTCCAGACCCGGGCTATGGCTACACCTTC
CASSFPDPGYGYTF
>-|TRBV19|16|TRBJ1-5|TRBD1
TGTGCCAGTAGTGGACCACAGGGGGGTAGCAATCAGCCCCAGCATTTT
CASSGPQGGSNQPQHF
>-|TRBV6-5|15|TRBJ2-6|TRBD2
TGTGCCAGCAGGGGGGGGTACTCTGGGGCCAACGTCCTGACTTTC
CASRGGYSGANVLTF
>-|TRBV28|15|TRBJ2-1|TRBD1
TGTGCCAGCAGTAGGGACAGTTTCTCCTACAATGAGCAGTTCTTC
CASSRDSFSYNEQFF
>few|TRBV6-6|14|TRBJ2-7|TRBD1
TGTGCCAGCCGCCCGGGGCAGGGGGCGTACGAGCAGTACTTC
CASRPGQGAYEQYF
>-|TRBV6-2/TRBV6-3|16|TRBJ2-7|TRBD1
TGTGCCAGCAGTGTGACAGGGGGCGCGGGTTCCTACGAGCAGTACTTC
CASSVTGGAGSYEQYF
>-|TRBV7-2|14|TRBJ2-1|TRBD2
TGTGCCAGCAGCTTAATTGGGACTAGAAATGAGCAGTTCTTC
CASSLIGTRNEQFF
>once|TRBV4-1|16|TRBJ2-1|-
TGCGCCAGCAGCTACCTTTCTACGAGCTCCTACAATGAGCAGTTCTTC
CASSYLSTSSYNEQFF
>-|TRBV2|15|TRBJ2-7|TRBD1
TGTGCCAGCAGAGCCACCCCGGGACAGGCCTACGAGCAGTACTTC
CASRATPGQAYEQYF
>-|TRBV7-6|12|TRBJ2-1|-
TGTGCCAGCAGCTTAGGGGCTTCTGAGCAGTTCTTC
CASSLGASEQFF
>-|TRBV5-4|13|TRBJ2-5|-
TGTGCCAGCAGCCTGGACTCTCAAGAGACCCAGTACTTC
CASSLDSQETQYF
>few|TRBV19|20|TRBJ1-6|-
TGTGCCAGTAGCCTCGCCTGGACAGCCAGACAGAGCTCCTATAATTCACCCCTCCACTTT
CASSLAWTARQSSYNSPLHF
>-|TRBV7-9|16|TRBJ2-1|-
TGTGCCAGCAGCCCAACCAGGGTGAGCTCCTACAATGAGCAGTTCTTC
CASSPTRVSSYNEQFF
>-|TRBV28|16|TRBJ2-2|TRBD2
TGTGCCAGCAGTTGGGTGGGACTAGCGGGCCCAGGGGAGCTGTTTTTT
CASSWVGLAGPGELFF
>-|TRBV28|15|TRBJ2-7|TRBD2
TGTGCCAGCCGTTTGACTAGCGGGGGGACCTACGAGCAGTACTTC
CASRLTSGGTYEQYF
>-|TRBV5-1|15|TRBJ2-2|-
TGCGCCAGCATTCAGGGCCCCCGGTGGGGCGGGGAGCTGTTTTTT
CASIQGPRWGGELFF
>many|TRBV5-1|15|TRBJ1-5|-
TGCGCCAGCAGCCCTAGCGGCGGAAACAATCAGCCCCAGCATTTT
CASSPSGGNNQPQHF
>-|TRBV5-1|15|TRBJ2-5|-
TGCGCCAGCAGCGTGCAACGGGGTCCGGGGGAGACCCAGTACTTC
CASSVQRGPGETQYF
>-|TRBV6-5|16|TRBJ1-3|TRBD1
TGTGCCAGCAGTTACCGACAGGGGGCAGCTGGAAACACCATATATTTT
CASSYRQGAAGNTIYF
>-|TRBV15|15|TRBJ1-4|TRBD1
TGTGCCACCAGCAAGACCGGGACAGTGGGAGAAAAACTGTTTTTT
CATSKTGTVGEKLFF
>-|TRBV7-8|17|TRBJ1-2|TRBD1
TGTGCCAGCAGCTTAGCGCGTTCATCGGGACAGAACTATGGCTACACCTTC
CASSLARSSGQNYGYTF
>-|TRBV10-1|11|TRBJ2-1|-
TGCGCCAGCAGTGAGGCGGAGGAGCAGTTCTTC
CASSEAEEQFF
>-|TRBV4-3|16|TRBJ1-3|-
TGCGCCAGCAGCCAAGTCGATCGAGCCTCTGGAAACACCATATATTTT
CASSQVDRASGNTIYF
>few|TRBV7-8|17|TRBJ2-4|TRBD1
TGTGCCAGCAGCTCGATTAGAAACAGGGGGGCCAAAAACATTCAGTACTTC
CASSSIRNRGAKNIQYF